The 21 T cell receptor beta chains given below trace back to one sample, sequenced in a study of T cell repertoires in cytomegalovirus infection. TCRdb independently ran MiXCR on the reads; one entry per CDR3 protein. This table holds some 310,000 distinct CDR3 sequences, around 25% found once. Their recognized antigens are unknown. Source: cultured PBMCs, taken from culture after CMV antigen stimulation. The receptors derive from a human donor in good health (CMV status not recorded). Some clones in this sample may be carry-over from other donors' samples.

This clonotype occurred many times. The chain combines TRBV7-2 with TRBJ1-1, with 7 positions matching TRBD1. J lost 2 bases, V lost 7 bases, and 13 bases had no gene match. The germline V gene encodes CDR1 SGHTA and CDR2 FQGNSA. The CDR3 has 16 residues. The CDR3 region is CASKGGGGGRNTEAFF. Here the CDR3 DNA reads TGTGCCAGCAAAGGGGGAGGGGGCGGGCGAAACACTGAAGCTTTCTTT.

This clonotype was recorded only once. One junction end does not reproduce the germline sequence, and a read error may be involved. The chain has TRBV10-3 and TRBJ1-6; a weak D match, TRBD1 (5 bases). CDR3 size: 14 residues. In germline, CDR1 is ENHRY, CDR2 SYGVKD. The CDR3 sequence: CTITWGVSNSPLHF. The CDR3 DNA sequence: TGTACCATCACCTGGGGGGTTTCGAATTCACCCCTCCACTTT.

The V call is TRBV29-1, the J call TRBJ2-1; D is possibly TRBD2 (5 bases). Deletions cut 3 bases from V and 5 bases from J, with 14 bases between. The CDR3 loop spans 14 amino acids. CDR1 is SQVTM, CDR2 ANQGSEA, per germline. The CDR3 loop reads CSVDRTGQNNEQFF. The CDR3 nucleotides read TGCAGCGTTGACAGGACTGGCCAAAACAATGAGCAGTTCTTC.

This sequence joins TRBV4-1 and TRBJ2-1, with D possibly being TRBD2 (6 bases). CDR1 MGHRA and CDR2 YSYEKL come from the germline V gene. The CDR3 loop spans 15 amino acids. The V and J ends lost 5 bases and 2 bases respectively, with 13 bases between them. The CDR3 protein is CASSSGTSAYNEQFF. The CDR3, as DNA: TGCGCCAGCAGCTCCGGGACTTCGGCCTACAATGAGCAGTTCTTC.

This clonotype was observed a few times. The J gene is TRBJ2-1, the V gene TRBV5-4; the match to TRBD2 covers 7 bases. The CDR3 has 15 residues. Germline CDR1 and CDR2: SGHNT and YYREEE (reference sequence). The ends lost 4 bases at V and 2 bases at J; junction bases unmatched: 6. CDR3 protein: CASSHRDYPYNEQFF. Here the CDR3 DNA reads TGTGCCAGCAGCCACCGGGACTACCCCTACAATGAGCAGTTCTTC. Supplemented by reference TRBV5-4 and TRBJ2-1, the full variable domain reads ETGVTQSPTHLIKTRGQQVTLRCSSQSGHNTVSWYQQALGQGPQFIFQYYREEENGRGNFPPRFSGLQFPNYSSELNVNALELDDSALYLCASSHRDYPYNEQFFGPGTRLTVL.

V usage is TRBV5-6 and J usage is TRBJ1-3; TRBD1 is a possible D gene (5 bases). The CDR3 is 14 amino acids. CDR1 and CDR2 from the germline V gene are SGHDT and YYEEEE. The V end was cut by 1 base, the J end by 2 bases, with 7 bases between. The CDR3 loop reads CASSLRGPGNTIYF. Written as DNA, the CDR3 is TGTGCCAGCAGCTTGCGGGGCCCTGGAAACACCATATATTTT. Based on the CDR3 plus reference TRBV5-6 and TRBJ1-3, the full variable domain is DAGVTQSPTHLIKTRGQQVTLRCSPKSGHDTVSWYQQALGQGPQFIFQYYEEEERQRGNFPDRFSGHQFPNYSSELNVNALLLGDSALYLCASSLRGPGNTIYFGEGSWLTVV.

This clonotype was recorded many times. The chain carries TRBV6-5 and TRBJ2-7; 10 bases fit TRBD2. Trimming at V came to 2 bases and at J to 6 bases, leaving 7 bases not matched to a gene. Germline V gene data show CDR1 as MNHEY and CDR2 as SVGAGI. The CDR3 length is 15 residues. CDR3 amino acids: CASSYGSSGSVEQYF. DNA of the CDR3: TGTGCCAGCAGTTACGGGTCTAGCGGGAGCGTCGAGCAGTACTTC.

The chain links TRBV7-9 to TRBJ1-2; no clear D. V was trimmed by 7 bases and J by 8 bases, leaving 8 bases between them. The length of the CDR3 is 10 residues. Germline V lookup: CDR1 SEHNR, CDR2 FQNEAQ (reference sequence). The CDR3 DNA reads TGTGCCAGCAACTCAGGAGGCTACACCTTC. This gives the protein CASNSGGYTF.

This clonotype has a count of ten or more. The chain combines TRBV7-2 with TRBJ2-2; 12 bases line up with TRBD2. V dropped 7 bases and J dropped 5; count of bases not matched to a gene: 8. The CDR3 length is 16 residues. Looked up from germline, CDR1 is SGHTA and CDR2 is FQGNSA. This CDR3 reads CASNFPSGRGTGELFF. For the CDR3, the DNA is TGTGCCAGCAACTTTCCTAGCGGGAGGGGGACCGGGGAGCTGTTTTTT.

The CDR3 nucleotides read TGTGCCAGCAGTTCCTCGGGACGGAGTCCAGATACGCAGTATTTT. Translation: CASSSSGRSPDTQYF. The genes are TRBV27 and TRBJ2-3; D possibly matches TRBD1 or TRBD2 (5 bases each). The germline V gene encodes CDR1 MNHEY and CDR2 SMNVEV (reference sequence). The CDR3 length is 15 residues. Trimming stripped 4 bases from V and 4 bases from J, with 15 bases between.

V is TRBV4-3 and J is TRBJ2-5; tentative D call: TRBD2 (5 bases). The CDR3 contains 15 residues. Trimming cost V 0 bases and J 2 bases, with 10 bases left between them. Germline V lookup: CDR1 LGHNA, CDR2 YSLEER. The CDR3 sequence: CASSQDYGIQETQYF. The CDR3 DNA reads TGCGCCAGCAGCCAAGATTACGGGATTCAAGAGACCCAGTACTTC.

This clonotype was observed a handful of times. The chain employs TRBV6-1 and TRBJ2-4; D unclear. The V and J ends lost 6 bases and 8 bases respectively, with 14 bases between them. Germline V gives CDR1 MNHNS, CDR2 SASEGT. The CDR3 has 13 amino acids. DNA of the CDR3: TGTGCCAGCAGACCTCGAACGCAGGACATTCAGTACTTC. This sequence encodes CASRPRTQDIQYF.

This chain links TRBV6-5 with TRBJ1-1; 10 nucleotides align to TRBD1. The CDR3 runs to 15 residues. In germline, CDR1 is MNHEY, CDR2 SVGAGI. Germline trimming cut 7 bases from V and 5 bases from J; bases unmatched to any gene: 10. The CDR3 region has the DNA TGTGCCAGCAATTCGGGACAGGGGTTGGAGACTGAAGCTTTCTTT. Protein: CASNSGQGLETEAFF.

Ten or more counts support this clonotype. The chain joins TRBV6-1 to TRBJ1-5; D unclear. V lost 7 bases, J lost 3 bases, and 7 bases lay in between. CDR3 size: 12 residues. The germline gives CDR1 MNHNS, CDR2 SASEGT. The DNA of the CDR3 is TGTGCCAGCATTAACATCAATCAGCCCCAGCATTTT. This codes for CASININQPQHF.

This chain uses TRBV19 with TRBJ2-1; TRBD2 agrees at 9 bases. This CDR3 has 14 amino acids. Germline trimming cut 6 bases from V and 7 bases from J; bases unmatched to any gene: 7. Per the germline V gene, CDR1 is LNHDA and CDR2 is SQIVND (reference sequence). CDR3 protein: CASRGLASRNEQFF. The CDR3, as DNA: TGTGCCAGTAGGGGACTAGCCTCCAGGAATGAGCAGTTCTTC.

This clonotype has only a few counts. CDR3 nucleotides: TGTGCCAGCTCGCCCCGGGACAGGGAATCAGATACGCAGTATTTT. Its translation is CASSPRDRESDTQYF. V gene TRBV18 combines with J gene TRBJ2-3; 9 nucleotides match TRBD1. This CDR3 contains 15 residues. Germline CDR1 KGHSH, CDR2 LQKENI. J lost 4 bases, V lost 6 bases, and 8 bases had no gene match.

This clonotype was found a few times. The J gene is TRBJ2-1, the V gene TRBV6-6; 7 bases map to TRBD1. The trim removed 0 bases at V and 9 bases at J, leaving 5 bases unmatched. This CDR3 is built from 14 residues. Germline loops: CDR1 MNHNY, CDR2 SVGAGI (reference sequence). CDR3 in amino acids: CASSYSTGIGEQFF. The DNA of the CDR3 is TGTGCCAGCAGTTACTCGACAGGGATAGGTGAGCAGTTCTTC.

This chain connects TRBV19 to TRBJ1-1; D remains unclear. Germline assignment: CDR1 LNHDA and CDR2 SQIVND (reference sequence). This CDR3 is built from 14 residues. Trimming took off 3 bases at V and 4 bases at J, with 12 bases between the two ends. CDR3 nucleotides: TGTGCCAGTAGTATTGGCTCGAGCGGCACTGAAGCTTTCTTT. Translating gives CASSIGSSGTEAFF.

This clonotype turned up a few times. V usage is TRBV7-9 and J usage is TRBJ2-1; 7 nucleotides align to TRBD2. The CDR3 contains 18 residues. The ends lost 5 bases at V and 3 bases at J; junction bases unmatched: 16. Per germline, CDR1 SEHNR and CDR2 FQNEAQ (reference sequence). CDR3 coding DNA: TGTGCCAGCAGCCTCGGGTGGGCTAGCGGAACCCTCTACAATGAGCAGTTCTTC. Translating it yields CASSLGWASGTLYNEQFF.

This clonotype was seen ten or more times. The chain is built from TRBV7-9 and TRBJ1-2; D ambiguous. Looked up from germline, CDR1 is SEHNR and CDR2 is FQNEAQ (reference sequence). The CDR3 consists of 13 residues. Trimming removed 1 base at V and 3 bases at J, with 6 bases between. Here the CDR3 reads CASSLEADYGYTF. The CDR3 DNA is TGTGCCAGCAGCTTAGAGGCAGACTATGGCTACACCTTC. Filled out from reference TRBV7-9 and TRBJ1-2, the complete variable domain reads DTGVSQNPRHKITKRGQNVTFRCDPISEHNRLYWYRQTLGQGPEFLTYFQNEAQLEKSRLLSDRFSAERPKGSFSTLEIQRTEQGDSAMYLCASSLEADYGYTFGSGTRLTVV.

This clonotype was detected ten times or more. This sequence joins TRBV7-2 and TRBJ2-7; D gene ambiguous. V lost 1 base to trimming and J lost 3 bases, with 10 bases between them. Looked up from germline, CDR1 is SGHTA and CDR2 is FQGNSA. This CDR3 spans 14 amino acids. CDR3: CASSLDEWGYEQYF. DNA of the CDR3: TGTGCCAGCAGCTTAGATGAGTGGGGCTACGAGCAGTACTTC.